Listed below are T cell receptor beta chains from one sample, sequenced in a study of blood T cell repertoires in COVID-19. Method: immunoSEQ multiplex PCR; TCRdb's copy keeps in-frame clones and lacks some. Here the sample spans over 200,000 clones, around nine tenths being singletons. The specimen was peripheral blood. Receptors originate from a man aged 55-75 years who had recovered from COVID-19. CDR3s include the opening cysteine and the closing phenylalanine or tryptophan. D genes are given only for firm matches. Some rows have no size entry. The others give once, few or many, or a class for an expanded clone.

CDR3aa: CASSTEGRAASGNTIYF
CDR3nt: TGCGCCAGCAGCACGGAGGGCAGGGCGGCCTCTGGAAACACCATATATTTT
v_gene: TRBV5-1
j_gene: TRBJ1-3
d_gene: NA
abundance: NA

CDR3aa: CASSLNRGYQETQYF
CDR3nt: TGTGCCAGCAGCTTAAATAGGGGGTACCAAGAGACCCAGTACTTC
v_gene: TRBV7-3
j_gene: TRBJ2-5
d_gene: NA
abundance: NA

CDR3aa: CASSTRAGGGETQYF
CDR3nt: TGTGCCAGTAGTACCCGGGCGGGGGGAGGAGAGACCCAGTACTTC
v_gene: TRBV19
j_gene: TRBJ2-5
d_gene: TRBD2
abundance: NA

CDR3aa: CASSVEASFHEQYF
CDR3nt: TGTGCCAGCAGCGTAGAGGCTAGCTTCCACGAGCAGTACTTC
v_gene: TRBV9
j_gene: TRBJ2-7
d_gene: NA
abundance: NA

CDR3aa: CASSITAGGPYEQYF
CDR3nt: TGTGCCAGTAGTATAACAGCGGGAGGACCCTACGAGCAGTACTTC
v_gene: TRBV19
j_gene: TRBJ2-7
d_gene: TRBD2
abundance: NA

CDR3aa: CAWGQGSGNTIYF
CDR3nt: TGTGCCTGGGGACAGGGATCTGGAAACACCATATATTTT
v_gene: TRBV30
j_gene: TRBJ1-3
d_gene: TRBD1
abundance: NA

CDR3aa: CASSLVGVYYEQYF
CDR3nt: TGTGCCAGCAGCTTAGTCGGGGTGTATTACGAGCAGTACTTC
v_gene: TRBV7-9
j_gene: TRBJ2-7
d_gene: NA
abundance: NA

CDR3aa: CASSPLRNYGYTF
CDR3nt: TGTGCCAGCAGCCCTCTTCGGAACTATGGCTACACCTTC
v_gene: TRBV14
j_gene: TRBJ1-2
d_gene: NA
abundance: few

CDR3aa: CATRRDSGPPSVRTQYF
CDR3nt: TGTGCCACCAGGAGGGATAGCGGCCCTCCTTCTGTACGTACGCAGTATTTT
v_gene: TRBV24-1
j_gene: TRBJ2-3
d_gene: NA
abundance: NA

CDR3aa: CASSKSAGCDQPQHF
CDR3nt: TGTGCCAGCAGCAAATCGGCCGGGTGCGATCAGCCCCAGCATTTT
v_gene: TRBV21-1
j_gene: TRBJ1-5
d_gene: NA
abundance: NA

CDR3aa: CASSLTATSDTQYF
CDR3nt: TGTGCCAGCAGCTTAACTGCCACTTCCGATACGCAGTATTTT
v_gene: TRBV7-3
j_gene: TRBJ2-3
d_gene: NA
abundance: NA

CDR3aa: CASSQEGAGGNSPLHF
CDR3nt: TGTGCCAGCAGCCAAGAGGGCGCAGGGGGGAATTCACCCCTCCACTTT
v_gene: TRBV3-1/TRBV3-2
j_gene: TRBJ1-6
d_gene: TRBD1
abundance: NA

CDR3aa: CASSLGRGNTIYF
CDR3nt: TGTGCCAGCAGCTTGGGCAGAGGAAACACCATATATTTT
v_gene: TRBV11-2
j_gene: TRBJ1-3
d_gene: NA
abundance: NA

CDR3aa: CASSVLGTSGTGELFF
CDR3nt: TGTGCCAGCAGCGTATTGGGGACTAGCGGCACCGGGGAGCTGTTTTTT
v_gene: TRBV9
j_gene: TRBJ2-2
d_gene: TRBD2
abundance: NA

CDR3aa: CASSAAGGGQYF
CDR3nt: TGTGCCAGCAGCGCTGCGGGGGGTGGGCAGTATTTT
v_gene: TRBV11-2
j_gene: TRBJ2-3
d_gene: TRBD2
abundance: NA

CDR3aa: CASSLDTGNEKLFF
CDR3nt: TGCGCCAGCAGCTTGGATACGGGGAATGAAAAACTGTTTTTT
v_gene: TRBV5-1
j_gene: TRBJ1-4
d_gene: NA
abundance: NA

CDR3aa: CASSPRLAGGSHGSYNEQFF
CDR3nt: TGCGCCAGCAGCCCTCGACTAGCGGGAGGAAGTCATGGCTCCTACAATGAGCAGTTCTTC
v_gene: TRBV4-3
j_gene: TRBJ2-1
d_gene: TRBD2
abundance: NA

CDR3aa: CASSSDRGNQPQHF
CDR3nt: TGTGCCAGCTCTTCGGACAGGGGGAATCAGCCCCAGCATTTT
v_gene: TRBV18
j_gene: TRBJ1-5
d_gene: TRBD1
abundance: NA

CDR3aa: CASSLLGYEQYF
CDR3nt: TGTGCCAGCAGTCTACTAGGTTACGAGCAGTACTTC
v_gene: TRBV6-2/TRBV6-3
j_gene: TRBJ2-7
d_gene: NA
abundance: NA

CDR3aa: CAWTLGGSGNTIYF
CDR3nt: TGTGCCTGGACCCTAGGAGGCTCTGGAAACACCATATATTTT
v_gene: TRBV30
j_gene: TRBJ1-3
d_gene: NA
abundance: few

CDR3aa: CAISESAGVPYEQYF
CDR3nt: TGTGCCATCAGTGAGTCGGCGGGAGTACCCTACGAGCAGTACTTC
v_gene: TRBV10-3
j_gene: TRBJ2-7
d_gene: TRBD2
abundance: NA

CDR3aa: CASSPQQGRNTEAFF
CDR3nt: TGTGCCAGCTCACCACAACAGGGTCGGAATACTGAAGCTTTCTTT
v_gene: TRBV18
j_gene: TRBJ1-1
d_gene: NA
abundance: NA

CDR3aa: CASSPGLAGVSETQYF
CDR3nt: TGTGCCAGTAGTCCAGGACTAGCGGGGGTCTCAGAGACCCAGTACTTC
v_gene: TRBV19
j_gene: TRBJ2-5
d_gene: TRBD2
abundance: NA

CDR3aa: CASSLRTGGLSTEAFF
CDR3nt: TGTGCCAGTAGTCTCCGGACAGGGGGCCTTAGCACTGAAGCTTTCTTT
v_gene: TRBV19
j_gene: TRBJ1-1
d_gene: TRBD1
abundance: few

CDR3aa: CASSSVGAYNEQFF
CDR3nt: TGTGCCAGTAGTTCCGTAGGGGCCTACAATGAGCAGTTCTTC
v_gene: TRBV19
j_gene: TRBJ2-1
d_gene: NA
abundance: NA

CDR3aa: CASSRGQGGPGELFF
CDR3nt: TGCGCCAGCAGCCGGGGACAGGGAGGGCCCGGGGAGCTGTTTTTT
v_gene: TRBV4-1
j_gene: TRBJ2-2
d_gene: TRBD1
abundance: NA

CDR3aa: CAIRGGAGAEDTQYF
CDR3nt: TGTGCCATCCGGGGCGGGGCTGGGGCCGAAGATACGCAGTATTTT
v_gene: TRBV10-3
j_gene: TRBJ2-3
d_gene: NA
abundance: NA

CDR3aa: CASSQPISKRNEQFF
CDR3nt: TGTGCCAGCAGCCAACCCATCTCCAAGCGGAATGAGCAGTTCTTC
v_gene: TRBV3-1/TRBV3-2
j_gene: TRBJ2-1
d_gene: NA
abundance: few

CDR3aa: CASSPLGQGNNYGYTF
CDR3nt: TGTGCCAGCTCACCATTGGGACAGGGTAACAACTATGGCTACACCTTC
v_gene: TRBV18
j_gene: TRBJ1-2
d_gene: TRBD1
abundance: NA

CDR3aa: CASSPQRLAGAETQYF
CDR3nt: TGTGCCAGCAGCCCCCAAAGACTAGCGGGAGCTGAGACCCAGTACTTC
v_gene: TRBV7-3
j_gene: TRBJ2-5
d_gene: TRBD2
abundance: NA

CDR3aa: CASSLMGGAPYTQYF
CDR3nt: TGTGCCAGCAGCTTAATGGGGGGAGCCCCCTACACGCAGTATTTT
v_gene: TRBV7-2
j_gene: TRBJ2-3
d_gene: NA
abundance: NA

CDR3aa: CASSTRQFTEAFF
CDR3nt: TGTGCCAGTAGTACAAGACAGTTCACTGAAGCTTTCTTT
v_gene: TRBV19
j_gene: TRBJ1-1
d_gene: NA
abundance: NA